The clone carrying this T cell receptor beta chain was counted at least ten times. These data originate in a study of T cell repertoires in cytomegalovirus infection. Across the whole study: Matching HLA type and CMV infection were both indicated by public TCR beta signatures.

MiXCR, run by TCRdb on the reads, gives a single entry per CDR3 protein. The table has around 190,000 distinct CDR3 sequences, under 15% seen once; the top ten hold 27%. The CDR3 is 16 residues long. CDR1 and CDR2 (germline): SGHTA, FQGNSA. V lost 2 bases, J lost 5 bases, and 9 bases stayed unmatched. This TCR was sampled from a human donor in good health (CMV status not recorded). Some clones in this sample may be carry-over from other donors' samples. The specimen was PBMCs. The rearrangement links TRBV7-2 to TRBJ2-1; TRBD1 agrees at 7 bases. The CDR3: CASSLTPGTVDNEQFF. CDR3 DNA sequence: TGTGCCAGCAGCTTAACCCCTGGGACAGTCGACAATGAGCAGTTCTTC.